In its sample, the clone carrying this T cell receptor beta chain was seen many times. Germline CDR1 SGHRS, CDR2 YFSETQ. The CDR3 has 16 residues. V trimming: 0 bases; J trimming: 5 bases; junction bases outside the gene matches: 2. The data are from a study of T-cell reconstitution after alpha-beta-depleted transplantation in children. It was with unique molecular identifiers that the TCRbeta library was prepared. TCRdb re-called the PCR reads with MiXCR, one entry per CDR3 protein. In the table there are 200,000 to 250,000 distinct CDR3 sequences, 9.7% of which are singletons. V is TRBV5-1 and J is TRBJ1-6; 10 positions match TRBD1. Sequences were derived from PBMCs from the stem cell graft donor, sampled from the stem cell graft. The clonotype comes from a human donor who donated a stem cell graft to a child with SCID. CDR3 protein: CASSLAGQGNNSPLHF. The CDR3 DNA sequence: TGCGCCAGCAGCTTGGCGGGACAGGGGAATAATTCACCCCTCCACTTT.